The TCR beta chain described here comes from a study of T cell repertoires in cytomegalovirus infection. Study background: Public TCR beta signatures were indicative of both CMV infection and a matching HLA type.

Each CDR3 protein is one row after TCRdb ran MiXCR on the reads. The sample contains 250,000 to 300,000 distinct CDR3 sequences, about 25% of which appear only once. With 5 bases removed from V and 0 bases from J, the gap between germline ends came to 10 bases. This CDR3 has 15 residues. CDR1 is SGHTA, CDR2 FQGNSA, per germline. This clonotype has at least ten counts. Its antigen is not known. Study-wide points: Within the response measured ex vivo, HLA-C-restricted CMV-specific TCR beta clonotypes were dominant. Of the TCR beta families, the public ones yielded a cumulative frequency that identified carriers of CMV plus the relevant HLA.

Input material: PBMCs. This chain joins TRBV7-2 and TRBJ2-2; D may be TRBD1 (6 bases). The clonotype was recovered from a human donor in good health (CMV status not recorded). Some clones in this sample may be carry-over from other donors' samples. This chain's CDR3 is CASSQDRTNTGELFF. The DNA for the CDR3 is TGTGCCAGCAGCCAGGACAGAACGAACACCGGGGAGCTGTTTTTT.